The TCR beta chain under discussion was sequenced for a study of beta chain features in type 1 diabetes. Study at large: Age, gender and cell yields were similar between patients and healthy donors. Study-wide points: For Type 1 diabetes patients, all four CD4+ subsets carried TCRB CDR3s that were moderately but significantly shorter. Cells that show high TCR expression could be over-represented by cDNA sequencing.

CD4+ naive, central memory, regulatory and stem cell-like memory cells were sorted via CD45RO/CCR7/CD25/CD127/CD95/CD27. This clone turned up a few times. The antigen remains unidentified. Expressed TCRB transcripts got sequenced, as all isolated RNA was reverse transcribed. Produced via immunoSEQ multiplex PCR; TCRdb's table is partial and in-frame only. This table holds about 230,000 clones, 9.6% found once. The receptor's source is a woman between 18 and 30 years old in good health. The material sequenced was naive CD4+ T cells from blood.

The CDR3 DNA follows: TGTGCCATCGCAGGGGTCACAGATACGCAGTATTTT. Its protein product is CAIAGVTDTQYF. This chain links TRBV10-3 with TRBJ2-3; TRBD1 is a possible D gene (6 bases). This CDR3 contains 12 residues. Germline V gene sequence: CDR1 ENHRY, CDR2 SYGVKD. Trimming pared 8 bases from V and 2 bases from J, leaving 8 bases between.